A selection of T cell receptor beta chains follows, all from one sample in a study of identical twins. MiXCR was run by TCRdb on the 5' RACE reads, yielding one entry per CDR3 protein. The sample yields around 490,000 distinct CDR3 sequences, about 20% seen once. These data were likewise used in another study, on yellow fever vaccine responses in identical twins.

The sequenced sample consisted of CD4+ T cells sorted from blood. The receptors derive from a woman younger than 30 in good health. CDR3s include the opening cysteine and the closing phenylalanine or tryptophan. D genes are given only for firm matches.

d_gene | j_gene | v_gene | CDR3aa
NA | TRBJ2-7 | TRBV3-1 | CASSRARATNPYEQYF
TRBD2 | TRBJ2-7 | TRBV18 | CASLRTGGYEQYF
NA | TRBJ2-1 | TRBV5-4 | CASSSRPLTWNNEQFF
TRBD1 | TRBJ1-5 | TRBV12-3/TRBV12-4 | CASSFPQGANQPQHF
TRBD1 | TRBJ2-2 | TRBV11-3 | CASSLGDRAGGELFF
NA | TRBJ2-4 | TRBV28 | CASSLTQALAKNIQYF
NA | TRBJ2-2 | TRBV12-3/TRBV12-4 | CASRGFRTGELFF
NA | TRBJ2-2 | TRBV2 | CASWGTGELFF
NA | TRBJ2-1 | TRBV20-1 | CSASRRQGPYNEQFF
NA | TRBJ1-1 | TRBV5-8 | CASSRVNTEAFF
TRBD2 | TRBJ2-1 | TRBV20-1 | CSARPLAGGMVEQFF
TRBD1 | TRBJ2-7 | TRBV28 | CASTPPAGGYEQYF
TRBD2 | TRBJ2-2 | TRBV7-3 | CASSRTSGPRELFF
TRBD2 | TRBJ2-7 | TRBV9 | CASSVAASGYEQYF
NA | TRBJ2-5 | TRBV6-5 | CASSYSGQEWGETQYF
NA | TRBJ2-1 | TRBV9 | CASRPGASNEQFF
TRBD2 | TRBJ2-1 | TRBV20-1 | CSARGGTSGTAEQFF
TRBD1 | TRBJ2-1 | TRBV24-1 | CATSDLGQGGRNEQFF
NA | TRBJ2-4 | TRBV28 | CASSSGELAKNIQYF
TRBD1 | TRBJ2-3 | TRBV5-1 | CASSLETGGGSDTQYF
TRBD2 | TRBJ2-5 | TRBV12-3/TRBV12-4 | CASTPSRLAGSGTKTQYF
TRBD2 | TRBJ2-1 | TRBV29-1 | CSVDGGRAKNEQFF
NA | TRBJ2-7 | TRBV5-5 | CASSLAAEQYF
NA | TRBJ2-2 | TRBV24-1 | CATRDTRRPGELFF
NA | TRBJ2-2 | TRBV5-5 | CASSFLPDTGELFF
TRBD1 | TRBJ1-5 | TRBV12-3/TRBV12-4 | CASSSGQGLGQPQHF
NA | TRBJ2-1 | TRBV5-1 | CASSLEPGEFNEQFF
NA | TRBJ1-2 | TRBV6-1 | CASSEPFQGGYGYTF
NA | TRBJ2-1 | TRBV20-1 | CSARSLEGSSYNEQFF
NA | TRBJ2-7 | TRBV6-6 | CASSRGAGDEQYF
TRBD1 | TRBJ2-5 | TRBV12-3/TRBV12-4 | CASSRQGEWETQYF
TRBD1 | TRBJ2-7 | TRBV24-1 | CATSDPAGTGSHEQYF
NA | TRBJ2-2 | TRBV28 | CASRVQGFTGELFF
NA | TRBJ2-2 | TRBV7-2 | CASSLVPPTNTGELFF
NA | TRBJ2-2 | TRBV4-1 | CASSQGAARGTGELFF
TRBD2 | TRBJ2-2 | TRBV6-1 | CGRGVNTGELFF
NA | TRBJ1-6 | TRBV2 | CASSRAVLLNSPLHF
TRBD1 | TRBJ2-3 | TRBV5-1 | CASSFTPTGWTDTQYF
NA | TRBJ2-1 | TRBV5-1 | CASSTGTTVSYNEQFF
TRBD2 | TRBJ2-7 | TRBV20-1 | CSATLAGSSYEQYF
NA | TRBJ1-4 | TRBV4-1 | CASTSGTTNEKLFF
NA | TRBJ2-3 | TRBV6-2/TRBV6-3 | CASSYWDQQYF